These 22 T cell receptor beta chains share one sample of origin, sequenced in a study of cytotoxic CD8 clonotypes in ibrutinib-treated CLL. The protocol was immunoSEQ multiplex PCR, while the TCRdb copy is restricted to in-frame clones and leaves out a portion. The repertoire has 12,000 or so clones, 62% of them found once; the top ten carry less than 30%. This sample comprised PBMCs, obtained before ibrutinib treatment. These receptors came from a human donor with chronic lymphocytic leukemia.

The genes are TRBV30 and TRBJ1-6, with 8 positions matching TRBD1. The CDR3 runs to 13 residues. V gave up 2 bases and J gave up 13 bases; unmatched junction bases: 7. The germline gives CDR1 GTSNPN, CDR2 SVGIG (reference sequence). The CDR3 loop is CAWSRDRKAPLHF. CDR3 bases: TGTGCCTGGAGTAGGGACAGGAAGGCGCCCCTCCACTTT.

This clone showed up just a few times. V and J are TRBV6-1 and TRBJ1-2; D call uncertain. CDR3 size: 10 residues. Trimming removed 5 bases from V and 9 bases from J, with 7 bases in between. Germline V gene sequence: CDR1 MNHNS, CDR2 SASEGT. CDR3 in amino acids: CASSWASYTF. Here the CDR3 DNA reads TGTGCCAGCAGTTGGGCGAGCTACACCTTC.

The V and J genes are TRBV4-1 and TRBJ2-5, with TRBD1 matching 9 bases. The end of the DNA is better explained by TRBJ2-7, so the J call may be wrong. CDR1 and CDR2 from the germline V gene are MGHRA and YSYEKL. The CDR3 has 13 residues. In DNA, the CDR3 is TGCGCCAGCAGTCGGGACAGGGCCTACGAGCAGTACTTC. As protein: CASSRDRAYEQYF.

The V and J genes are TRBV9 and TRBJ2-3; 8 positions match TRBD2. Germline V gives CDR1 SGDLS, CDR2 YYNGEE. The V and J ends lost 6 bases and 6 bases, in that order; junction bases with no gene match: 9. The CDR3 has 14 residues. The CDR3 DNA sequence: TGTGCCAGCAAGAGGCTAGCGGGTACTGATACGCAGTATTTT. It yields the protein CASKRLAGTDTQYF. Combining the CDR3 with reference TRBV9 and TRBJ2-3 gives the whole variable domain DSGVTQTPKHLITATGQRVTLRCSPRSGDLSVYWYQQSLDQGLQFLIQYYNGEERAKGNILERFSAQQFPDLHSELNLSSLELGDSALYFCASKRLAGTDTQYFGPGTRLTVL.

The chain joins TRBV19 to TRBJ1-5; D not resolved. The CDR3 length is 15 residues. The germline V gene has CDR1 LNHDA and CDR2 SQIVND (reference sequence). With 3 bases removed from V and 0 bases from J, the gap between germline ends came to 9 bases. CDR3 bases: TGTGCCAGTAGTATCGGATCTCTTAGCAATCAGCCCCAGCATTTT. Its translation: CASSIGSLSNQPQHF.

The CDR3 protein is CASSATGGGGEKLFF. DNA of the CDR3: TGTGCCAGCAGTGCCACGGGGGGAGGGGGCGAAAAACTGTTTTTT. The chain uses TRBV2 and TRBJ1-4, with TRBD1 identical over 7 bases. Germline V gene lookup returns CDR1 SNHLY and CDR2 FYNNEI. Losses at the gene ends were 4 bases for V and 8 bases for J; bases not matched to a gene: 10. The CDR3 runs 15 residues.

The chain employs TRBV27 and TRBJ1-2; D possibly corresponds to TRBD1 (5 bases). Germline CDR1 is MNHEY and CDR2 is SMNVEV (reference sequence). This CDR3 contains 14 residues. Trimming removed 5 bases from V and 4 bases from J, with 14 bases in between. CDR3: CASSARGQPYGYTF. Written as DNA, the CDR3 is TGTGCCAGCAGTGCCCGGGGCCAGCCCTATGGCTACACCTTC.

The chain recombines TRBV5-6 with TRBJ1-5; D perhaps matches TRBD1 (5 bases). V was clipped by 7 bases and J by 6 bases, with 17 bases between them. Germline V gene lookup returns CDR1 SGHDT and CDR2 YYEEEE. CDR3 length: 14 residues. Here the CDR3 reads CASPHRGVLQPQHF. DNA for the CDR3: TGTGCCAGCCCGCATCGAGGGGTGCTTCAGCCCCAGCATTTT.

The chain couples TRBV20-1 to TRBJ1-1; 11 nucleotides agree with TRBD1. The germline gives CDR1 DFQATT, CDR2 SNEGSKA (reference sequence). This CDR3 contains 11 residues. Trimming removed 2 bases from V and 13 bases from J; junction bases left unmatched: 3. CDR3: CSARMGQGVFF. The CDR3, as DNA: TGCAGTGCTAGAATGGGACAGGGGGTTTTCTTT.

This chain joins TRBV27 and TRBJ2-7; a weak D match, TRBD1 (6 bases). V gave up 2 bases and J gave up 1 base, with 12 bases separating them. Germline loops: CDR1 MNHEY, CDR2 SMNVEV (reference sequence). This CDR3 comprises 15 residues. The CDR3 sequence: CASSLRGGQSYEQYF. The CDR3 DNA reads as TGTGCCAGCAGTTTAAGAGGTGGACAGTCCTACGAGCAGTACTTC.

The sample holds a few counts of this clone. The CDR3 is CASSLGDSYEQYF. DNA for the CDR3: TGTGCCAGCAGTTTGGGGGATTCCTACGAGCAGTACTTC. The V and J genes are TRBV27 and TRBJ2-7, with D perhaps given as TRBD1 or TRBD2 (5 bases each). Trimming shortened V by 3 bases and J by 1 base, and 7 bases separated the two germline ends. The CDR3 loop spans 13 amino acids. Germline lookup yields CDR1 MNHEY and CDR2 SMNVEV (reference sequence).

V gene TRBV7-2 combines with J gene TRBJ1-2; no reliable D call. Per germline, CDR1 SGHTA and CDR2 FQGNSA. The CDR3 length is 12 residues. The V end lost 2 bases, the J end lost 5 bases, and 6 bases lay between the germline ends. The CDR3 loop is CASSLTRYGYTF. CDR3 in DNA: TGTGCCAGCAGCTTAACCCGGTATGGCTACACCTTC. Using reference TRBV7-2 and TRBJ1-2 for the parts outside the CDR3, the full variable domain is GAGVSQSPSNKVTEKGKDVELRCDPISGHTALYWYRQSLGQGLEFLIYFQGNSAPDKSGLPSDRFSAERTGGSVSTLTIQRTQQEDSAVYLCASSLTRYGYTFGSGTRLTVV.

The chain carries TRBV28 and TRBJ2-3; 14 nucleotides agree with TRBD2. This CDR3 has 20 amino acids. Germline CDR1 MDHEN, CDR2 SYDVKM. The ends lost 5 bases at V and 2 bases at J; junction bases unmatched: 15. As DNA, the CDR3 is TGTGCCAGCAGTCCCCTCGGGACTAGCGGGGGCCTCAGACCCACAGATACGCAGTATTTT. It translates to CASSPLGTSGGLRPTDTQYF.

This chain joins TRBV19 and TRBJ1-2, with D unclear. Trimming pared 6 bases from V and 3 bases from J, leaving 11 bases between. The germline V gene encodes CDR1 LNHDA and CDR2 SQIVND (reference sequence). The CDR3 contains 13 residues. The CDR3 DNA follows: TGTGCCAGTAGCCCGGAACGGGACTATGGCTACACCTTC. The encoded protein is CASSPERDYGYTF.

The chain links TRBV7-9 to TRBJ1-1; possible D gene TRBD1, 5 bases. The germline V gene has CDR1 SEHNR and CDR2 FQNEAQ (reference sequence). The CDR3 consists of 14 residues. The germline V and J ends were trimmed by 1 base and 4 bases, with 10 bases remaining between them. In nucleotides, the CDR3 is TGTGCCAGCAGCTTAGATGGGGCCTTCACTGAAGCTTTCTTT. It translates to CASSLDGAFTEAFF.

The CDR3 DNA sequence: TGTGCCAGCAGCCAAGTCCCGGCGCAGGTTAACTATGGCTACACCTTC. Translated: CASSQVPAQVNYGYTF. The chain links TRBV4-2 to TRBJ1-2; D ambiguous. The CDR3 spans 16 residues. Germline lookup yields CDR1 LGHNA and CDR2 YNFKEQ. The V end lost 1 base, the J end lost 1 base, and 13 bases lay between the germline ends.

The chain combines TRBV19 with TRBJ2-1; D perhaps matches TRBD2 (5 bases). Germline V gene lookup returns CDR1 LNHDA and CDR2 SQIVND (reference sequence). CDR3 length equals 11 residues. The ends were cut back, 9 bases at V and 8 bases at J, with 11 bases in the middle. The CDR3, as DNA: TGTGCCAGCATCGGAGGCGATGAGCAGTTCTTC. Residues: CASIGGDEQFF.

V gene TRBV11-3 combines with J gene TRBJ2-7, with no clear D. CDR3 size: 15 residues. V lost 0 bases and J 3 bases, leaving 12 bases between the germline ends. From germline, CDR1 is SGHNT and CDR2 YENEEA. CDR3 bases: TGTGCCAGCAGCTTAGATTGGGGAAAGGACTACGAGCAGTACTTC. This sequence encodes CASSLDWGKDYEQYF.

The rearrangement uses TRBV2 and TRBJ1-2; D is ambiguous. From germline, CDR1 is SNHLY and CDR2 FYNNEI. V shed 5 bases and J shed 4 bases, with 14 bases lying between them. The CDR3 extends over 14 amino acids. CDR3 sequence reads: CASSLESRGYGYTF. The CDR3, as DNA: TGTGCCAGCAGTCTCGAGAGCCGGGGCTATGGCTACACCTTC.

This chain's CDR3 is CAMAGQGADTQYF. CDR3 DNA: TGTGCCATGGCCGGACAGGGCGCAGATACGCAGTATTTT. V is TRBV10-3 and J is TRBJ2-3, with 8 positions matching TRBD1. Germline lookup yields CDR1 ENHRY and CDR2 SYGVKD. CDR3 length: 13 amino acids. V gave up 9 bases and J gave up 4 bases; unmatched junction bases: 6.

The V and J genes are TRBV10-3 and TRBJ2-7; 10 positions match TRBD2. Germline values: CDR1 ENHRY, CDR2 SYGVKD. Germline trimming cut 4 bases from V and 0 bases from J; bases unmatched to any gene: 9. This CDR3 comprises 17 residues. CDR3 coding DNA: TGTGCCATCAGTGGCCGACTAGCGGGCTTCAACTCCTACGAGCAGTACTTC. This codes for CAISGRLAGFNSYEQYF.

The chain's CDR3 is CASSIEEASPYEQYF. The CDR3 coding sequence is TGTGCCAGTAGTATAGAGGAAGCGAGCCCCTACGAGCAGTACTTC. The chain is built from TRBV19 and TRBJ2-7; no firm D call. The germline V gene encodes CDR1 LNHDA and CDR2 SQIVND (reference sequence). The CDR3 is 15 residues long. Trimming removed 0 bases at V and 2 bases at J, with 11 bases between.